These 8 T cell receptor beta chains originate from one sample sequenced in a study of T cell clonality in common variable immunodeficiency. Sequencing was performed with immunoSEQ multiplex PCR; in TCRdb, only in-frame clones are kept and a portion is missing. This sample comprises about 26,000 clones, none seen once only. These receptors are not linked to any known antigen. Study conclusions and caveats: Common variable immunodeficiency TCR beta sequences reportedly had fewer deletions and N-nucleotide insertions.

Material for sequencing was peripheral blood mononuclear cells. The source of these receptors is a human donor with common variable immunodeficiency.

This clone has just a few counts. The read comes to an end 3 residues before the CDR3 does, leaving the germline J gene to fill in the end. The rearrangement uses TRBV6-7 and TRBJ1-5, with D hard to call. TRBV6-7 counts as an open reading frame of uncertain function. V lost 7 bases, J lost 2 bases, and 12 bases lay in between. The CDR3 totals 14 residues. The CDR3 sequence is CASTGGRGNQPQHF. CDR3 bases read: TGTGCCAGCACGGGAGGGCGGGGCAATCAGCCC.

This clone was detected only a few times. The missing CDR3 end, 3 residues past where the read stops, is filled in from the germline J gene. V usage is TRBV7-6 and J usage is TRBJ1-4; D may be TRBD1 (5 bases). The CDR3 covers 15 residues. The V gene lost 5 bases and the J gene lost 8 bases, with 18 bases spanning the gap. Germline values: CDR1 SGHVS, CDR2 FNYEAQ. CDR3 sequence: CASSPESGGKEKLFF. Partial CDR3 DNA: TGTGCCAGCAGCCCAGAGTCCGGGGGTAAGGAAAAA. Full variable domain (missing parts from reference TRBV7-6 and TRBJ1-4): GAGVSQSPRYKVTKRGQDVALRCDPISGHVSLYWYRQALGQGPEFLTYFNYEAQQDKSGLPNDRFSAERPEGSISTLTIQRTEQRDSAMYRCASSPESGGKEKLFFGSGTQLSVL.

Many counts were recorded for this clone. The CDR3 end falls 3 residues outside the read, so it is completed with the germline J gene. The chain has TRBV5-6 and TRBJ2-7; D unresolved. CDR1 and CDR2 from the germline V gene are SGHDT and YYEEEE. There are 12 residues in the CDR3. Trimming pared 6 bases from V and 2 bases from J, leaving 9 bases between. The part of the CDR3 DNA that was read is TGTGCCAGCAAGGGTCGCCCCTACGAG. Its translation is CASKGRPYE. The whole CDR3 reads CASKGRPYEQYF.

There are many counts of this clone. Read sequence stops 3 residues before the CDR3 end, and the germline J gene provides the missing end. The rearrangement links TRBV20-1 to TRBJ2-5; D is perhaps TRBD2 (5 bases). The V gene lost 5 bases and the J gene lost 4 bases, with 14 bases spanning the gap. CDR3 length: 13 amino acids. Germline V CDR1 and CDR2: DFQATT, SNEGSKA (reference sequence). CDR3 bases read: TGCAGTGCTCTGACTAATTACGCAGAGACC. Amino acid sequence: CSALTNYAET. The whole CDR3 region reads CSALTNYAETQYF.

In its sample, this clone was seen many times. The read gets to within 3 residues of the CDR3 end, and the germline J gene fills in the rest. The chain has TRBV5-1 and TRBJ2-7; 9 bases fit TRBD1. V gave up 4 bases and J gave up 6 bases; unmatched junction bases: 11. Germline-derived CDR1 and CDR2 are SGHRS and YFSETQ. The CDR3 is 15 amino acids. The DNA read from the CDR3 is TGCGCCAGCAGCGTAACAGGGGGCAATACGGCCGAG. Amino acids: CASSVTGGNTAE. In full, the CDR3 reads CASSVTGGNTAEQYF.

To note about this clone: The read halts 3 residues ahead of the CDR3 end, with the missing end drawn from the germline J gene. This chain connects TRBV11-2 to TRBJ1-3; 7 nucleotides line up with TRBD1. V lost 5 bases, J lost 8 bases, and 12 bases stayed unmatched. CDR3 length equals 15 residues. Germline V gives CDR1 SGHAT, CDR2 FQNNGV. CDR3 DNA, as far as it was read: TGTGCCAGCAGCGGCGTGGGCAGGGGGGAGGACACC. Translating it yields CASSGVGRGEDT. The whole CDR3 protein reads CASSGVGRGEDTIYF.

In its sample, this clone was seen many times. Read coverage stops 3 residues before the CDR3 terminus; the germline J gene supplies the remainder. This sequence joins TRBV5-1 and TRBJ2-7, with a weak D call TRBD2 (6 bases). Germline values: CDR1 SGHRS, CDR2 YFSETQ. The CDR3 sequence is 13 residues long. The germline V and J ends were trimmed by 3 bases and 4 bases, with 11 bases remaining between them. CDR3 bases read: TGCGCCAGCAGCTCAGTTGGGGGGTACGAG. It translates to CASSSVGGYE. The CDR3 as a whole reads CASSSVGGYEQYF.

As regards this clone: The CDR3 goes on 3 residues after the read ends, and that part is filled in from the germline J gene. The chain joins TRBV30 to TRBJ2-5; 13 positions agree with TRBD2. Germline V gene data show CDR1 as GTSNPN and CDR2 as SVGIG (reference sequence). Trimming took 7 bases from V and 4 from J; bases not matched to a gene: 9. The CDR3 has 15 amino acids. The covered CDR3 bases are TGTGCCTCCCGGGGACTAGCGGGGCTGGGAGAGACC. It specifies CASRGLAGLGET. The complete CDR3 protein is CASRGLAGLGETQYF.